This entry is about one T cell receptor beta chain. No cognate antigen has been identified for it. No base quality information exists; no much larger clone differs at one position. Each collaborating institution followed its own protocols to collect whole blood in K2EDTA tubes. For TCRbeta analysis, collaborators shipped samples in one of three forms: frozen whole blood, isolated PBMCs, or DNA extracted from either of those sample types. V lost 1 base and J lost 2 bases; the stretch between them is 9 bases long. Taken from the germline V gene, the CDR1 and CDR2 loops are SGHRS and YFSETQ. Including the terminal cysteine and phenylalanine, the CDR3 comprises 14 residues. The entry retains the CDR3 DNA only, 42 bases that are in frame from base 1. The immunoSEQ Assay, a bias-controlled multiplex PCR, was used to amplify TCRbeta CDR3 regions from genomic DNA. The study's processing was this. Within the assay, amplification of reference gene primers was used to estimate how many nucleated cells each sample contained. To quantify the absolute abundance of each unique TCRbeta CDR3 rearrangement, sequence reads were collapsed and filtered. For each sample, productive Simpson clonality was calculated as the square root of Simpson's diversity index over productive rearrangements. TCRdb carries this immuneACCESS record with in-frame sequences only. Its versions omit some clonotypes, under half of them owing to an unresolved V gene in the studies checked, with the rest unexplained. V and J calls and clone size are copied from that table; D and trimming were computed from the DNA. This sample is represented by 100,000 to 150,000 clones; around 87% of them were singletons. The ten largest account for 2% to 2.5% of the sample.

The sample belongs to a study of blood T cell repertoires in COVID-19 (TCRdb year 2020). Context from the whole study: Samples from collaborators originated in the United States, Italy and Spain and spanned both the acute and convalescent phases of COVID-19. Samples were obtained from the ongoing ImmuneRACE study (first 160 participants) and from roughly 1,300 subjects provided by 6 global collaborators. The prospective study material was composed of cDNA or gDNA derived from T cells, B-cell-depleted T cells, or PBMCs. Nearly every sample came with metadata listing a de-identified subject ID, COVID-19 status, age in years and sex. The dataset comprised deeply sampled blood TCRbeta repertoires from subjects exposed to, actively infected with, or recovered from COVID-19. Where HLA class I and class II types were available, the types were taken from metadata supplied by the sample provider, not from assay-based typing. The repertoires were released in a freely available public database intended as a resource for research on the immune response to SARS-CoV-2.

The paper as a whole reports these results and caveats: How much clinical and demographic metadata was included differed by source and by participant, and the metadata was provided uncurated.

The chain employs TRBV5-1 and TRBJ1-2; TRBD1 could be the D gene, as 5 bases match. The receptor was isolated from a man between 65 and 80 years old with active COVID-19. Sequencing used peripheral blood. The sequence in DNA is TGCGCCAGCAGCTTGTCCGGGGGGAACTATGGCTACACCTTC. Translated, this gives CASSLSGGNYGYTF.